A selection of T cell receptor beta chains follows, all from one sample in a study of regulatory T cells in long-lasting Graves disease. TCRdb independently ran MiXCR on the multiplex PCR reads; one entry per CDR3 protein. This sample has approximately 230,000 distinct CDR3 sequences, with about a sixth found just once. This sample comprised peripheral blood mononuclear cells (PBMCs), obtained at new diagnosis, from a patient treated with antithyroid drugs. These receptors all come from a female donor with Graves disease. Both conserved end residues are part of each CDR3. Each record gives: D gene, V gene, CDR3 length, clone size, J gene, CDR3 protein, CDR3 DNA. A D gene is named only where the DNA matches it firmly. Size values are once, few and many counts, or a class for expanded clones, and some rows have none.

NA	TRBV14	11	many	TRBJ2-7	CASSLIGEQYF	TGTGCCAGCAGCCTAATTGGAGAGCAGTACTTC
TRBD2	TRBV7-9	13	many	TRBJ2-5	CASRLDPGGTQYF	TGTGCCAGCAGACTCGACCCGGGGGGGACCCAGTACTTC
TRBD1	TRBV5-5	14	NA	TRBJ1-2	CASSFPDRGYGYTF	TGCGCCAGCAGCTTCCCGGACAGGGGCTATGGCTACACCTTC
NA	TRBV11-2	15	many	TRBJ2-3	CASSLEWSVTDTQYF	TGTGCCAGCAGCTTAGAGTGGTCGGTCACAGATACGCAGTATTTT
NA	TRBV2	15	NA	TRBJ2-5	CASSVRMRAQETQYF	TGTGCCAGCAGTGTTCGTATGCGGGCACAAGAGACCCAGTACTTC
NA	TRBV3-1	13	many	TRBJ2-5	CASSQGGMVTQYF	TGTGCCAGCAGCCAAGGGGGGATGGTGACCCAGTACTTC
NA	TRBV19	13	many	TRBJ1-2	CASKANTKYGYTF	TGTGCCAGTAAAGCCAACACCAAGTATGGCTACACCTTC
TRBD1	TRBV4-1	17	many	TRBJ2-3	CASSPESTGQSTDTQYF	TGCGCCAGCAGCCCCGAATCGACAGGGCAAAGCACAGATACGCAGTATTTT
TRBD1	TRBV11-2	16	NA	TRBJ2-7	CASSTPRDSPGYEQYF	TGTGCCAGCAGTACTCCCCGGGACAGTCCTGGCTACGAGCAGTACTTC
NA	TRBV4-1	17	NA	TRBJ2-1	CASSRGGVPPSYNEQFF	TGCGCCAGCAGCCGCGGCGGGGTGCCCCCCTCCTACAATGAGCAGTTCTTC
TRBD1	TRBV28	15	NA	TRBJ2-7	CASSLWARQGHEQYF	TGTGCCAGCAGTTTATGGGCCCGACAGGGTCACGAGCAGTACTTC
TRBD1	TRBV29-1	16	few	TRBJ1-1	CSVEERKGQGATEAFF	TGCAGCGTTGAGGAAAGGAAGGGACAGGGCGCCACTGAAGCTTTCTTT
NA	TRBV29-1	12	many	TRBJ2-7	CSVEDARYEQYF	TGCAGCGTTGAAGACGCTCGTTACGAGCAGTACTTC
NA	TRBV20-1	13	many	TRBJ2-4	CSAREEPKNIQYF	TGCAGTGCTAGAGAGGAACCCAAAAACATTCAGTACTTC
TRBD1	TRBV12-3/TRBV12-4	14	many	TRBJ2-5	CASSPGQGQETQYF	TGTGCCAGCAGCCCGGGACAGGGACAAGAGACCCAGTACTTC
NA	TRBV4-3	15	NA	TRBJ1-4	CASSQELGNGEKLFF	TGCGCCAGCAGCCAAGAGCTGGGCAACGGTGAAAAACTGTTTTTT
NA	TRBV20-1	17	many	TRBJ2-1	CSARGLTSGTSYNEQFF	TGCAGTGCTAGGGGCCTGACTAGTGGAACCTCCTACAATGAGCAGTTCTTC
NA	TRBV25-1	14	many	TRBJ2-3	CASSAPSLRGTQYF	TGTGCCAGCAGTGCACCTTCTCTTCGCGGTACGCAGTATTTT
TRBD2	TRBV7-3	13	many	TRBJ2-2	CASSPGGHGELFF	TGTGCCAGCAGCCCGGGAGGACACGGGGAGCTGTTTTTT
TRBD1	TRBV6-5	15	few	TRBJ2-6	CASSLGQTGANVLTF	TGTGCCAGCAGTTTGGGACAGACTGGGGCCAACGTCCTGACTTTC
NA	TRBV6-1	14	many	TRBJ1-2	CASTRDTYNYGYTF	TGTGCCAGCACCCGGGACACTTATAACTATGGCTACACCTTC
NA	TRBV28	13	many	TRBJ2-7	CASSSGGGGEQYF	TGTGCCAGCAGTTCCGGGGGCGGGGGCGAGCAGTACTTC
NA	TRBV9	13	NA	TRBJ1-2	CASSVADGAGYTF	TGTGCCAGCAGCGTAGCGGACGGAGCGGGCTACACCTTC
NA	TRBV29-1	12	many	TRBJ1-4	CSVEGAAEKLFF	TGCAGCGTTGAAGGGGCGGCCGAAAAACTGTTTTTT
TRBD2	TRBV7-6	14	NA	TRBJ2-7	CASSNLAGVGEQYF	TGTGCCAGCAGCAACTTAGCGGGAGTAGGCGAGCAGTACTTC
NA	TRBV19	14	many	TRBJ1-5	CASSGGRSNQPQHF	TGTGCCAGTAGTGGGGGACGGAGTAATCAGCCCCAGCATTTT
NA	TRBV11-2	13	NA	TRBJ1-1	CASSLGRLGGAFF	TGTGCCAGCAGCCTAGGGAGGCTCGGTGGGGCTTTCTTT
NA	TRBV11-2	15	many	TRBJ2-3	CASRQRTRRTDTQYF	TGTGCCAGCAGGCAACGGACTCGACGCACAGATACGCAGTATTTT
NA	TRBV6-5	15	many	TRBJ1-6	CASSYSNEGNSPLHF	TGTGCCAGCAGTTACTCGAATGAAGGGAATTCACCCCTCCACTTT
NA	TRBV15	16	many	TRBJ1-3	CATSPRAGVTGNTIYF	TGTGCCACCAGTCCGAGGGCGGGGGTTACTGGAAACACCATATATTTT
NA	TRBV12-3/TRBV12-4	15	many	TRBJ1-6	CASSPTPGRNSPLHF	TGTGCCAGCAGTCCCACCCCGGGTCGTAATTCACCCCTCCACTTT
TRBD2	TRBV20-1	15	many	TRBJ2-1	CSARLAGAPYNEQFF	TGCAGTGCCAGACTAGCGGGAGCCCCCTACAATGAGCAGTTCTTC
TRBD1	TRBV6-1	11	many	TRBJ1-2	CASMRGQGLAF	TGTGCCAGCATGAGAGGACAGGGTTTAGCCTTC
NA	TRBV27	17	NA	TRBJ1-6	CASSLLGSYSGNSPLHF	TGTGCCAGCAGTTTATTGGGGTCCTACAGCGGAAATTCACCCCTCCACTTT
NA	TRBV7-9	15	NA	TRBJ2-7	CASSRDGVPSYEQYF	TGTGCCAGCAGCCGTGACGGGGTCCCATCCTACGAGCAGTACTTC
NA	TRBV6-1	12	many	TRBJ2-7	CASRAGTNEQYF	TGTGCCAGCAGAGCCGGGACAAACGAGCAGTACTTC
NA	TRBV24-1	15	many	TRBJ1-5	CATSDETRATQPQHF	TGTGCCACCAGTGATGAGACCAGGGCCACTCAGCCCCAGCATTTT
NA	TRBV7-9	16	many	TRBJ2-3	CASSFERAGSTDTQYF	TGTGCCAGCAGCTTCGAAAGGGCGGGGAGCACAGATACGCAGTATTTT
NA	TRBV12-3/TRBV12-4	12	many	TRBJ2-4	CASSLGENIQYF	TGTGCCAGCAGTTTAGGGGAAAACATTCAGTACTTC
TRBD2	TRBV20-1	16	many	TRBJ2-2	CSAPGLAGEGSGELFF	TGCAGTGCCCCGGGACTAGCGGGAGAGGGTAGCGGGGAGCTGTTTTTT
TRBD1	TRBV27	15	few	TRBJ1-2	CASATGQGGAYGYTF	TGTGCCAGCGCGACCGGACAGGGCGGCGCCTATGGCTACACCTTC
NA	TRBV12-3/TRBV12-4	14	many	TRBJ2-3	CASSFSQSTDTQYF	TGTGCCAGCAGTTTTTCCCAAAGCACAGATACGCAGTATTTT
NA	TRBV27	13	many	TRBJ2-1	CASAEETYNEQFF	TGTGCCAGCGCAGAGGAAACCTACAATGAGCAGTTCTTC
NA	TRBV6-1	10	many	TRBJ1-1	CASRRSEAFF	TGTGCCAGCCGTCGGTCTGAAGCTTTCTTT
TRBD2	TRBV4-1	14	few	TRBJ2-3	CASSHLGLVGTQYF	TGCGCCAGCAGCCATCTGGGACTAGTCGGAACGCAGTATTTT
TRBD2	TRBV10-2	14	many	TRBJ2-1	CASTLAGFYNEQFF	TGCGCCAGCACACTAGCGGGATTCTACAATGAGCAGTTCTTC
NA	TRBV30	15	many	TRBJ1-6	CAWSVGSSYNSPLHF	TGTGCCTGGAGTGTGGGGAGCTCCTATAATTCACCCCTCCACTTT
NA	TRBV2	13	NA	TRBJ2-4	CASWGSAKNIQYF	TGTGCCAGCTGGGGCTCAGCCAAAAACATTCAGTACTTC
NA	TRBV24-1	15	many	TRBJ1-2	CATSDRKGANYGYTF	TGTGCCACCAGTGATAGGAAGGGTGCTAACTATGGCTACACCTTC
TRBD2	TRBV5-1	15	many	TRBJ2-7	CASSLRTSGWSEQYF	TGCGCCAGCAGCTTACGCACTAGCGGGTGGTCCGAGCAGTACTTC
NA	TRBV7-2	12	many	TRBJ1-6	CASSQPNSPLHF	TGTGCCAGCAGCCAACCCAATTCACCCCTCCACTTT
NA	TRBV28	12	many	TRBJ1-5	CASASSSQPQHF	TGTGCCAGCGCGTCTTCCAGCCAGCCCCAGCATTTT
NA	TRBV29-1	11	many	TRBJ1-1	CSARDLTEAFF	TGCAGCGCAAGGGACCTCACTGAAGCTTTCTTT
TRBD1	TRBV7-9	16	many	TRBJ2-7	CASRSQGAKRDYEQYF	TGTGCCAGCAGGTCACAGGGGGCGAAAAGAGACTACGAGCAGTACTTC